This is a list of T cell receptor beta chains from one sample in a study of blood T cell repertoires in COVID-19. The repertoire was sequenced with immunoSEQ multiplex PCR; TCRdb's copy has only in-frame clones and lacks some. The sample includes roughly 500,000 clones, 88% of them seen just once. Sequenced input: PBMCs or T cells enriched from blood (not recorded which). Source of these receptors: a middle-aged woman who had recovered from COVID-19. CDR3s include the opening cysteine and the closing phenylalanine or tryptophan. D genes are given only for firm matches. Expanded clones get a size class; other rows say once, few or many, or leave the size out.

V	J	D	size	CDR3	DNA
TRBV7-2	TRBJ1-1	-	-	CASSLNSDTNTEAFF	TGTGCCAGCAGCTTAAACTCGGACACGAACACTGAAGCTTTCTTT
TRBV24-1	TRBJ1-5	TRBD1	few	CATSDSTGSDQPQHF	TGTGCCACCAGTGACTCGACAGGGTCCGATCAGCCCCAGCATTTT
TRBV25-1	TRBJ1-2	-	-	CASSGPGTPLFRTF	TGTGCCAGCAGTGGACCCGGGACACCTCTTTTTCGCACCTTC
TRBV7-8	TRBJ1-2	-	-	CASSLEQVYGYTF	TGTGCCAGCAGCTTAGAACAGGTCTATGGCTACACCTTC
TRBV6-2/TRBV6-3	TRBJ1-3	-	-	CASSLSAGSGNTIYF	TGTGCCAGCAGCCTTAGCGCGGGATCTGGAAACACCATATATTTT
TRBV5-1	TRBJ2-7	TRBD2	-	CASSPRVGAGSTYEQYF	TGCGCCAGCAGCCCCCGCGTAGGAGCGGGGTCGACCTACGAGCAGTACTTC
TRBV7-2	TRBJ2-1	TRBD2	-	CASSLGTSGLYNEQFF	TGTGCCAGCAGCCTAGGGACTAGCGGGCTTTACAATGAGCAGTTCTTC
TRBV6-2/TRBV6-3	TRBJ1-6	TRBD1	-	CASSYQGQGSSPLHF	TGTGCCAGCAGTTACCAGGGACAGGGGTCTTCACCCCTCCACTTT
TRBV11-2	TRBJ2-1	TRBD2	-	CASSLVRTSGRFIDEQFF	TGTGCCAGCAGCTTAGTAAGGACTAGCGGGAGGTTTATAGATGAGCAGTTCTTC
TRBV28	TRBJ2-3	-	-	CASRDSGTDTQYF	TGTGCCAGCAGGGACTCTGGCACAGATACGCAGTATTTT
TRBV29-1	TRBJ1-2	-	-	CSATTGSPLGYTF	TGCAGCGCAACCACAGGGTCCCCCCTTGGCTACACCTTC
TRBV5-4	TRBJ2-7	-	few	CASSGGRDYEQYF	TGTGCCAGCAGCGGGGGCCGGGACTACGAGCAGTACTTC
TRBV5-1	TRBJ2-3	-	-	CASSLVTGATDTQYF	TGCGCCAGCAGCTTGGTTACGGGAGCAACAGATACGCAGTATTTT
TRBV4-1	TRBJ1-1	-	-	CASSPTGMNTEAFF	TGCGCCAGCAGCCCGACGGGTATGAACACTGAAGCTTTCTTT
TRBV29-1	TRBJ1-3	-	-	CSVGAGNTIYF	TGCAGCGTTGGGGCGGGAAACACCATATATTTT
TRBV9	TRBJ2-7	-	few	CASSEGQGSYEQYF	TGTGCCAGCAGCGAAGGTCAGGGGTCCTACGAGCAGTACTTC
TRBV3-1/TRBV3-2	TRBJ1-3	-	-	CASKQGIGGNTIYF	TGTGCCAGCAAGCAGGGTATCGGTGGAAACACCATATATTTT
TRBV18	TRBJ1-1	TRBD1	once	CASSPNQGGNTEAFF	TGTGCCAGCTCACCAAATCAGGGGGGGAACACTGAAGCTTTCTTT
TRBV7-9	TRBJ2-1	-	once	CASYPSSVENNEQFF	TGTGCCAGCTACCCTAGCTCAGTCGAAAACAATGAGCAGTTCTTC
TRBV19	TRBJ1-4	-	-	CASSTPVNEKLFF	TGTGCCAGTAGTACCCCGGTGAATGAAAAACTGTTTTTT
TRBV29-1	TRBJ1-1	-	-	CSEAGRLNTEAFF	TGCAGCGAGGCAGGCAGGCTGAACACTGAAGCTTTCTTT
TRBV11-3	TRBJ2-7	-	-	CASSAQLGEQYF	TGTGCCAGCAGCGCGCAACTTGGCGAGCAGTACTTC
TRBV11-2	TRBJ1-6	-	few	CASSLVQGTGSPLHF	TGTGCCAGCAGCTTAGTCCAGGGAACGGGTTCACCCCTCCACTTT
TRBV18	TRBJ1-1	-	-	CASSPTLTPYGTEAFF	TGTGCCAGCTCACCAACCCTCACCCCGTACGGCACTGAAGCTTTCTTT
TRBV7-6	TRBJ2-3	-	-	CASSLVRQASTDTQYF	TGTGCCAGCAGCTTAGTACGGCAGGCTAGCACAGATACGCAGTATTTT
TRBV5-5	TRBJ1-4	-	-	CASSPTGHNEKLFF	TGTGCCAGCAGCCCGACAGGACATAATGAAAAACTGTTTTTT
TRBV6-2/TRBV6-3	TRBJ2-1	TRBD1	-	CASSRRDRNEQFF	TGTGCCAGCAGTCGAAGGGACAGAAATGAGCAGTTCTTC
TRBV7-9	TRBJ1-5	TRBD1	-	CASSRTGNQPQHF	TGTGCCAGCAGCCGGACAGGGAATCAGCCCCAGCATTTT
TRBV7-7	TRBJ2-1	-	-	CASSLDTYNEQFF	TGTGCTAGCAGCTTAGATACCTACAATGAGCAGTTCTTC
TRBV10-3	TRBJ2-1	-	-	CAISELKDLQFF	TGTGCCATCAGTGAATTGAAGGACTTGCAGTTCTTC
TRBV29-1	TRBJ2-7	-	-	CSVRVQSYEQYF	TGCAGCGTTCGGGTACAATCCTACGAGCAGTACTTC
TRBV11-2	TRBJ1-5	-	-	CASSPEGYAPQHF	TGTGCCAGCAGCCCAGAGGGTTACGCACCCCAGCATTTT
TRBV14	TRBJ1-6	-	-	CASSQEADNSPLHF	TGTGCCAGCAGCCAAGAGGCGGATAATTCACCCCTCCACTTT
TRBV11-3	TRBJ2-1	TRBD2	once	CASSLVPGRAYNEQFF	TGTGCCAGCAGCTTAGTCCCGGGGAGGGCTTACAATGAGCAGTTCTTC
TRBV6-5	TRBJ2-1	-	-	CASSSQAYNEQFF	TGTGCCAGCAGCTCCCAGGCCTACAATGAGCAGTTCTTC
TRBV6-2/TRBV6-3	TRBJ1-1	-	-	CASSSGAEAFF	TGTGCCAGCAGTTCAGGGGCTGAAGCTTTCTTT